The rows below give T cell receptor beta chains drawn from one sample of a study of blood T cell repertoires in COVID-19. Assay: immunoSEQ multiplex PCR; the TCRdb copy retains only in-frame clones and omits some. The sample holds about 130,000 clones, about 83% seen once. The source material was peripheral blood. Source of these receptors: a man aged 60-69 years with acute or convalescent COVID-19. Both conserved end residues are part of each CDR3. A D gene is named only where the DNA matches it firmly. Rows may omit the clone size; those that give it use once, few, many or a size class.

d_call,j_call,clone_size,cdr3_length,v_call,cdr3_nt,cdr3_aa
TRBD2,TRBJ2-3,NA,14,TRBV6-5,TGTGCCAGCTCCGAACTAGCGAGCACAGATACGCAGTATTTT,CASSELASTDTQYF
TRBD2,TRBJ2-2,NA,16,TRBV6-6,TGTGCCAGTCGGACTAGCGGGAGAGGGTACACCGGGGAGCTGTTTTTT,CASRTSGRGYTGELFF
NA,TRBJ2-6,NA,15,TRBV25-1,TGTGCCAGCAGTGAATATCGCTCTGGGGCCAACGTCCTGACTTTC,CASSEYRSGANVLTF
NA,TRBJ2-7,NA,12,TRBV5-8,TGTGCCAGCAGCTTGAGGCGGGCCGAGCAGTACTTC,CASSLRRAEQYF
NA,TRBJ2-1,NA,14,TRBV9,TGTGCCAGCAGCCTGCGAGGGCTAGACGATGAGCAGTTCTTC,CASSLRGLDDEQFF
TRBD1,TRBJ2-3,NA,17,TRBV27,TGTGCCAGCACCAAGGCGCCTGGACAGGGGGCCGCAGATACGCAGTATTTT,CASTKAPGQGAADTQYF
NA,TRBJ1-2,NA,17,TRBV6-2/TRBV6-3,TGTGCCAGCAGTTACGGGGCTGGTCGGGGGACTAACTATGGCTACACCTTC,CASSYGAGRGTNYGYTF
TRBD1,TRBJ1-3,NA,15,TRBV29-1,TGCAGCGTCGCCACCGGGACAGGGTTCGGAAACACCATATATTTT,CSVATGTGFGNTIYF
NA,TRBJ1-4,NA,16,TRBV19,TGTGCCAGTAGTCTACTGGGGCAGGGGATAGGTGAAAAACTGTTTTTT,CASSLLGQGIGEKLFF
TRBD1,TRBJ1-4,NA,14,TRBV30,TGTGCCTGGGGACTGACAGGGGGTCGGGAAAAACTGTTTTTT,CAWGLTGGREKLFF
TRBD1,TRBJ1-1,NA,14,TRBV10-1,TGCGCCAGCAGTGTGACAGGGAACGTCGCTGAAGCTTTCTTT,CASSVTGNVAEAFF
NA,TRBJ2-7,NA,17,TRBV29-1,TGCAGCGTTGGAGGAGGGGGCCAGCGGGAGACCTCCTACGAGCAGTACTTC,CSVGGGGQRETSYEQYF
TRBD2,TRBJ2-1,few,16,TRBV24-1,TGTGCCACCAGTGATGACCCGGGACTAAGAAACAATGAGCAGTTCTTC,CATSDDPGLRNNEQFF
TRBD1,TRBJ2-6,NA,16,TRBV14,TGTGCCAGCAGCCAAGTAGGGGGCGCCAGGGCCAACGTCCTGACTTTC,CASSQVGGARANVLTF
NA,TRBJ1-1,NA,14,TRBV11-2,TGTGCCAGCAGTCCGGACAGATTGAACACTGAAGCTTTCTTT,CASSPDRLNTEAFF
TRBD1,TRBJ2-2,NA,16,TRBV5-1,TGCGCCAGCAGCTTGGGGGGACAGGGAAACACCGGGGAGCTGTTTTTT,CASSLGGQGNTGELFF
NA,TRBJ1-2,NA,17,TRBV5-8,TGTGCCAGCAGCTTGCAGGAAAAAGGGGCATTCGTAGGTGGCTACACCTTC,CASSLQEKGAFVGGYTF
TRBD1,TRBJ2-7,once,13,TRBV19,TGTGCCAGTAGTATCCAGGGGGCCGGCGAGCAGTACTTC,CASSIQGAGEQYF
TRBD1,TRBJ1-6,few,14,TRBV2,TGTGCCAGCAGTTGGACAGGGTTGGGTTCACCCCTCCACTTT,CASSWTGLGSPLHF
TRBD2,TRBJ2-1,once,15,TRBV4-1,TGCGCCAGCAGCCAGCAGGGACTAACCAACAATGAGCAGTTCTTC,CASSQQGLTNNEQFF
TRBD1,TRBJ2-1,few,16,TRBV18,TGTGCCAGCTCACTATCCCGGGGACAGGCTTACAATGAGCAGTTCTTC,CASSLSRGQAYNEQFF
TRBD1,TRBJ1-1,NA,15,TRBV6-5,TGTGCCAGCAGTCCATCCGGGACAGTGAACACTGAAGCTTTCTTT,CASSPSGTVNTEAFF
TRBD1,TRBJ2-2,NA,12,TRBV7-9,TGTGGGGGACAGGCCGACACCGGGGAGCTGTTTTTT,CGGQADTGELFF
NA,TRBJ2-7,NA,12,TRBV4-1,TGCGCCAGCAGCCAAGATTTATACGAGCAGTACTTC,CASSQDLYEQYF
NA,TRBJ1-5,NA,13,TRBV30,TGTGCCTGGAGTGTACGGGGGAATCAGCCCCAGCATTTT,CAWSVRGNQPQHF
TRBD1,TRBJ1-5,once,16,TRBV28,TGTGCCAGCAGCCCTCCACGTGGAGGGGGCAGTCAGCCCCAGCATTTT,CASSPPRGGGSQPQHF
TRBD2,TRBJ2-7,NA,13,TRBV19,TGTGCCAGTAGTGCAGCGGGGGGCTACGAGCAGTACTTC,CASSAAGGYEQYF
NA,TRBJ1-1,NA,13,TRBV5-1,TGCGCCAGCAGCTTTGACAGAAACACTGAAGCTTTCTTT,CASSFDRNTEAFF
NA,TRBJ2-2,NA,16,TRBV15,TGTGCCACCAGGACTCAAGGGGTAACGAACACCGGGGAGCTGTTTTTT,CATRTQGVTNTGELFF
NA,TRBJ2-1,NA,11,TRBV5-4,TGTGCCAGCAGCTTGCTCAATGAGCAGTTCTTC,CASSLLNEQFF
TRBD1,TRBJ1-6,NA,15,TRBV7-9,TGTGCCAGCAGCTTAACGGGACAGGGGCCTTCACCCCTCCACTTT,CASSLTGQGPSPLHF
NA,TRBJ1-1,NA,13,TRBV2,TGTGCCAGCAGCTACACAGGGTCGGGTGAAGCTTTCTTT,CASSYTGSGEAFF
NA,TRBJ2-7,NA,15,TRBV10-1,TGCGCCAGCAGTGAGTCGAAGACTAGTCTCAACGAGCAGTACTTC,CASSESKTSLNEQYF
NA,TRBJ1-5,NA,15,TRBV18,TGTGCCAGCTCGTTAACCCCACAGGGCGCTCAGCCCCAGCATTTT,CASSLTPQGAQPQHF
TRBD1,TRBJ1-2,NA,18,TRBV7-9,TGTGCCAGCACCCCCCGGGAGGACAGGGACGGGGTTAACTATGGCTACACCTTC,CASTPREDRDGVNYGYTF
NA,TRBJ2-1,once,15,TRBV5-1,TGCGCCAGCAGCTCCGAGGGGGGGACACACAATGAGCAGTTCTTC,CASSSEGGTHNEQFF
NA,TRBJ1-3,NA,19,TRBV3-1/TRBV3-2,TGTGCCAGCAGCCAAGGGGAAGGGTGGGGCGTTCGTCCAGGAAACACCATATATTTT,CASSQGEGWGVRPGNTIYF
NA,TRBJ1-4,few,11,TRBV19,TGTGCCAGCCGCAACTTTGAAAAACTGTTTTTT,CASRNFEKLFF
NA,TRBJ2-5,NA,13,TRBV4-2,TGTGCCAGCAGCCAAGGTAATCAGGAGACCCAGTACTTC,CASSQGNQETQYF
NA,TRBJ1-6,NA,14,TRBV29-1,TGCAGCGTTGGATGGGGCAGAGATAATTCACCCCTCCACTTT,CSVGWGRDNSPLHF
NA,TRBJ1-4,NA,14,TRBV5-1,TGCGCCAGCAGCTTTGAACAGGGACGGAGAAAACTGTTTTTT,CASSFEQGRRKLFF
TRBD1,TRBJ1-5,NA,15,TRBV28,TGTGCCAGCAGACAGACAGGGGGAGGGAATCAGCCCCAGCATTTT,CASRQTGGGNQPQHF
NA,TRBJ1-4,NA,13,TRBV2,TGTGCCAGCAGTGACAGTAGGGGAGAAAAACTGTTTTTT,CASSDSRGEKLFF
TRBD2,TRBJ2-5,NA,14,TRBV27,TGTGCCAGCAGTTTACTAGCGGGAGTTGAGACCCAGTACTTC,CASSLLAGVETQYF
NA,TRBJ2-6,NA,18,TRBV19,TGTGCCAGTAGTATCACACCTGCCAGGGGCGGGTGGGCCAACGTCCTGACTTTC,CASSITPARGGWANVLTF
NA,TRBJ1-4,NA,15,TRBV28,TGTGCCAGCAGTCTTCAACAGGTAGATAATGAAAAACTGTTTTTT,CASSLQQVDNEKLFF
NA,TRBJ1-3,NA,15,TRBV6-5,TGTGCCAGCAGTTACGGGGCTTCGAATCGGAACACCATATATTTT,CASSYGASNRNTIYF
TRBD1,TRBJ1-6,NA,15,TRBV10-3,TGTGCCATCAGGATGGGACAGGGAATAGATTCACCCCTCCACTTT,CAIRMGQGIDSPLHF
NA,TRBJ2-1,NA,16,TRBV9,TGTGCCAGCAGCTCGGGTTCGAGCGGAGCCTACAATGAGCAGTTCTTC,CASSSGSSGAYNEQFF
NA,TRBJ2-1,NA,14,TRBV28,TGTGCCAGCAGTGTCGGGAGGGGGCTCCTGGAGCAGTTCTTC,CASSVGRGLLEQFF
TRBD2,TRBJ2-3,NA,15,TRBV7-9,TGTGCCAGCAGCTTAAGGGCGGGAGGGCCAGATACGCAGTATTTT,CASSLRAGGPDTQYF
TRBD1,TRBJ1-4,NA,13,TRBV19,TGTGCCAGTAAGGGACAGCTTAATGAAAAACTGTTTTTT,CASKGQLNEKLFF
NA,TRBJ1-5,NA,13,TRBV3-1/TRBV3-2,TGTGCCAGCAGCCAAGGGGTGTGGCAGGGCTCCCATTTT,CASSQGVWQGSHF
TRBD2,TRBJ2-3,few,16,TRBV4-1,TGCGCCAGCAGCCAAGAGCGAGCGGGAGCGGCAGATACGCAGTATTTT,CASSQERAGAADTQYF